This TCR beta chain was captured in a study of immune evolution from preneoplasia to lung adenocarcinoma. Study as a whole: HLA loss of heterozygosity: around 6.5% AIS, more than 14% MIA, about 35% ADC, none AAH.

Worth noting for this clone: Its antigen remains unknown.

V was trimmed by 0 bases and J by 4 bases, leaving 15 bases between them. This CDR3 has 16 amino acids. Germline V gene lookup returns CDR1 SGHTS and CDR2 YDEGEE. General study results and limits: Normal lung had the highest top T cell clone frequencies. Clonality was highest in normal lung, lower in later-stage lesions apparently.

This table comes from immunoSEQ multiplex PCR, and its TCRdb copy is limited to in-frame clones, with some not included. The sample holds tens of thousands of clones; roughly four fifths are singletons and the top ten take 5.5% to 7.5%. This TCR was recovered from a person between 60 and 69 years old with lung adenocarcinoma. The chain uses TRBV5-8 and TRBJ2-3; D gene unclear. Sequenced sample: FFPE invasive lung adenocarcinoma tissue. Here the CDR3 reads CASSLGLGPTPDTQYF. The CDR3 region has the DNA TGTGCCAGCAGCTTGGGTTTGGGTCCTACTCCAGATACGCAGTATTTT.